Listed below are T cell receptor beta chains from one sample, sequenced in a study of cytomegalovirus exposure and HLA in healthy donors. Sequencing was performed with immunoSEQ multiplex PCR; in TCRdb, only in-frame clones are kept and a portion is missing. The sample includes 150,000 to 200,000 clones, roughly 77% seen only once; the top ten take roughly 1.2%. Sequenced material: PBMCs. The source of these receptors is a woman between 25 and 40 years old in good health and CMV-seronegative. Each CDR3 is given with its conserved first and last residue. A D gene is named only where the DNA matches it firmly. Expanded clones get a size class; other rows say once, few or many, or leave the size out.

D gene | clone size | CDR3 length | J gene | V gene | CDR3 DNA | CDR3 protein
- | once | 14 | TRBJ2-7 | TRBV10-3 | TGTGCCATCAGTGCGGTGGGGCAGAGCCCCTTGGAGTACTTC | CAISAVGQSPLEYF
TRBD2 | - | 16 | TRBJ2-6 | TRBV7-3 | TGTGCCAGCAGCTTACAGGGAGGGTCTGGGGCCAACGTCCTGACTTTC | CASSLQGGSGANVLTF
TRBD2 | few | 17 | TRBJ2-7 | TRBV4-2 | TGTGCCAGCTCTCGGACTAGCGGGGGCCGAGACTCCTACGAGCAGTACTTC | CASSRTSGGRDSYEQYF
- | - | 16 | TRBJ2-7 | TRBV19 | TGTGCCAGTAGTGTCGCCGGGACTGCTCTGGTCGGCGAGCAGTACTTC | CASSVAGTALVGEQYF
TRBD1 | once | 15 | TRBJ2-7 | TRBV4-1 | TGCGCCAGCAGCCAAGAGGACAGGTTGGAGTACGAGCAGTACTTC | CASSQEDRLEYEQYF
- | few | 15 | TRBJ2-7 | TRBV6-6 | TGTGCCAGCAGGCCCTTTGGGGGGGGCGAAAACGAGCAGTACTTC | CASRPFGGGENEQYF
TRBD1 | - | 14 | TRBJ2-5 | TRBV5-1 | TGCGCCAGCAGCTTTGGCAACAGGGGAGAGACCCAGTACTTC | CASSFGNRGETQYF
TRBD1 | few | 14 | TRBJ2-7 | TRBV6-5 | TGTGCCAGCAGAAAACAGGGGGACCGCCACGAGCAGTACTTC | CASRKQGDRHEQYF
- | - | 15 | TRBJ2-3 | TRBV11-3 | TGTGCCAGCAGCTTAGGCGACGGGATTTTAGATACGCAGTATTTT | CASSLGDGILDTQYF
- | - | 16 | TRBJ2-5 | TRBV6-1 | TGTGCCAGCAGTGAAGCAAAGCTTCCGGCGGGGGAGACCCAGTACTTC | CASSEAKLPAGETQYF
TRBD1 | few | 15 | TRBJ2-7 | TRBV6-6 | TGTGCCAGCACCCAAGGAACAGGGGCTAACTACGAGCAGTACTTC | CASTQGTGANYEQYF
- | - | 16 | TRBJ1-2 | TRBV4-2 | TGTGCCAGCAGCCAAGAGGACGGGGGGCTAGAGTATGGCTACACCTTC | CASSQEDGGLEYGYTF
- | - | 15 | TRBJ2-2 | TRBV5-1 | TGCGCCAGCAGGGAGGTCATCACCAACACCGGGGAGCTGTTTTTT | CASREVITNTGELFF
- | - | 15 | TRBJ1-6 | TRBV6-5 | TGTGCCAGCAGTTACTCTTCGGGGTCAAATTCACCCCTCCACTTT | CASSYSSGSNSPLHF
TRBD2 | few | 17 | TRBJ2-5 | TRBV28 | TGTGCCAGCAGTTTATGGACTAGCGGGGTTACTCAAGAGACCCAGTACTTC | CASSLWTSGVTQETQYF
TRBD2 | - | 15 | TRBJ2-1 | TRBV9 | TGTGCCAGCAGCGTAGTTAGCGGGGGGGTATATGAGCAGTTCTTC | CASSVVSGGVYEQFF
- | - | 15 | TRBJ2-3 | TRBV7-9 | TGTGCCAGCAGCTGGGGCAGCATCAGCACAGATACGCAGTATTTT | CASSWGSISTDTQYF
- | - | 14 | TRBJ2-2 | TRBV9 | TGTGCCAGCAGCGTAGCTTCGAGGACCGGGGAGCTGTTTTTT | CASSVASRTGELFF
- | - | 14 | TRBJ2-3 | TRBV29-1 | TGCAGCGAACGGATGAGACTAACCACAGATACGCAGTATTTT | CSERMRLTTDTQYF
TRBD1 | - | 19 | TRBJ1-6 | TRBV28 | TGTGCCAGCAGTTCATCCCCGGGACAGGGGAGCTCCTATAATTCACCCCTCCACTTT | CASSSSPGQGSSYNSPLHF
- | few | 14 | TRBJ1-5 | TRBV7-8 | TGTGCCAGCAGCTTAGGGAGGGTTGGGCAGCCCCAGCATTTT | CASSLGRVGQPQHF
TRBD2 | once | 15 | TRBJ2-5 | TRBV9 | TGTGCCAGCAGCGTAGGCCTAGCGGGTCCAGAGACCCAGTACTTC | CASSVGLAGPETQYF
- | few | 17 | TRBJ2-2 | TRBV25-1 | TGTGCCAGCAGACCCGTAGGGGGAGGGCCTGGGGTCGGGGAGCTGTTTTTT | CASRPVGGGPGVGELFF
- | - | 14 | TRBJ2-1 | TRBV2 | TGTGCCAGCAGTGAACTGCCCCGTAGCGGTGAGCAGTTCTTC | CASSELPRSGEQFF
TRBD1 | - | 14 | TRBJ1-5 | TRBV19 | TGTGCCAGTAGTCAGGGACAGGGGAATCAGCCCCAGCATTTT | CASSQGQGNQPQHF
- | few | 15 | TRBJ1-2 | TRBV6-5 | TGTGCCAGCAGTTACCAGGACAGCACTAACTATGGCTACACCTTC | CASSYQDSTNYGYTF
TRBD1 | - | 15 | TRBJ1-1 | TRBV5-1 | TGCGCCAGCAGCTCGGACAGGGGGACGAACACTGAAGCTTTCTTT | CASSSDRGTNTEAFF
- | - | 15 | TRBJ1-3 | TRBV18 | TGTGCCAGCTCACCGTGGGCCTTTGAGGGAAACACCATATATTTT | CASSPWAFEGNTIYF
- | - | 16 | TRBJ2-1 | TRBV21-1 | TGTGCCAGCAGCAAACGGAGACAGGGCTCCTACAATGAGCAGTTCTTC | CASSKRRQGSYNEQFF
TRBD2 | - | 12 | TRBJ2-3 | TRBV7-9 | TGTGCCAGCCAGGTCGTGGGACTAGTGCAGTATTTT | CASQVVGLVQYF
TRBD1 | - | 17 | TRBJ1-5 | TRBV5-1 | TGCGCCAGCAGCCCGGACGACAGGGAAAAGGGCAATCAGCCCCAGCATTTT | CASSPDDREKGNQPQHF
- | few | 13 | TRBJ1-2 | TRBV10-3 | TGTGCCATCAGCGACACCCCCGGCTATGGCTACACCTTC | CAISDTPGYGYTF
- | - | 12 | TRBJ2-7 | TRBV19 | TGTGCCAGTAGTATGGGCCAGGTCGAGAAGTACTTC | CASSMGQVEKYF
- | - | 15 | TRBJ1-4 | TRBV5-1 | TGCGCCAGCAGCTGGCAGGGCCCAGCTAATGAAAAACTGTTTTTT | CASSWQGPANEKLFF
- | - | 13 | TRBJ1-1 | TRBV30 | TGTGCCTTGGCACAGGGTTGGTACACTGAAGCTTTCTTT | CALAQGWYTEAFF
TRBD2 | - | 20 | TRBJ2-5 | TRBV27 | TGTGCCAGCAGTTTAGGCCACCCCCCCCCTCTAGCGGCGGGCCAAGAGACCCAGTACTTC | CASSLGHPPPLAAGQETQYF
- | - | 17 | TRBJ1-5 | TRBV5-8 | TGTGCCAGCAGCCCCCGGGCCGGGGAATTTAGCAATCAGCCCCAGCATTTT | CASSPRAGEFSNQPQHF
TRBD2 | - | 19 | TRBJ2-6 | TRBV2 | TGTGCCAGCGGGGGTCCGGGGGGTACTTCCTTCTCTGGGGCCAACGTCCTGACTTTC | CASGGPGGTSFSGANVLTF
- | - | 14 | TRBJ2-2 | TRBV5-1 | TGCGCCAGCAGCGTCCAGGGGATCACCGGGGAGCTGTTTTTT | CASSVQGITGELFF
- | - | 16 | TRBJ2-1 | TRBV7-9 | TGTGCCAGCAGCTTAGGCCCAGCGGATATCTACAATGAGCAGTTCTTC | CASSLGPADIYNEQFF
TRBD2 | - | 16 | TRBJ2-1 | TRBV9 | TGTGCCAGCAGCGCATTCGGGAGGACCATTTACAATGAGCAGTTCTTC | CASSAFGRTIYNEQFF
- | - | 14 | TRBJ1-5 | TRBV2 | TGTGCCAGCTCGGTGGGGCAGGGTGATCAGCCCCAGCATTTT | CASSVGQGDQPQHF
TRBD1 | - | 13 | TRBJ2-1 | TRBV6-5 | TGTGCCAGCAGTCCGACAGGGATGGATGAGCAGTTCTTC | CASSPTGMDEQFF
- | - | 14 | TRBJ1-5 | TRBV6-1 | TGTGCCAGCACTGTGGGACTGATGAATCAGCCCCAGCATTTT | CASTVGLMNQPQHF
- | - | 16 | TRBJ1-6 | TRBV6-5 | TGTGCCAGCAGTTACATAGGCCACAGAAGTAATTCACCCCTCCACTTT | CASSYIGHRSNSPLHF
TRBD2 | - | 15 | TRBJ2-1 | TRBV18 | TGTGCCAGCTCGCCGCCTAGCGGGAGTAGGAATGAGCAGTTCTTC | CASSPPSGSRNEQFF
- | - | 13 | TRBJ1-2 | TRBV28 | TGTGCCAGCACCACACGGTCCAGGTTTGGCTACACCTTC | CASTTRSRFGYTF
- | once | 15 | TRBJ2-6 | TRBV2 | TGTGCCAGCAGTGACTTCAGCTCTGGGGCCAACGTCCTGACTTTC | CASSDFSSGANVLTF
- | - | 14 | TRBJ1-2 | TRBV11-2 | TGTGCCAGCAGTCCCGAACAGGGAACGGGTGGCTACACCTTC | CASSPEQGTGGYTF
- | - | 11 | TRBJ2-3 | TRBV20-1 | TGCAGTGCCCCGAGCGGAGATACGCAGTATTTT | CSAPSGDTQYF
TRBD2 | - | 13 | TRBJ2-7 | TRBV6-5 | TGTGCCAGCACTCCAGCGGGAGAAGTCGAGCAGTACTTC | CASTPAGEVEQYF
- | once | 15 | TRBJ1-6 | TRBV30 | TGTGCCTGGAATCCCCCGGGGGACGGGATTTCACCCCTCCACTTT | CAWNPPGDGISPLHF
TRBD1 | - | 18 | TRBJ1-4 | TRBV27 | TGTGCCAGCAGTTCATACAGGGGGAGACGGCGCACTAATGAAAAACTGTTTTTT | CASSSYRGRRRTNEKLFF
- | - | 17 | TRBJ1-1 | TRBV5-1 | TGCGCCAGCAGCTTGGAACTTGGGCGCAGGGGGAACACTGAAGCTTTCTTT | CASSLELGRRGNTEAFF
- | few | 15 | TRBJ1-5 | TRBV30 | TGTGCCTGGAGTCGACCCGAGGGCGGCAATCAGCCCCAGCATTTT | CAWSRPEGGNQPQHF
TRBD1 | - | 14 | TRBJ1-2 | TRBV6-6 | TGTGCCAGCATTGGGACAGGGGGCGACTATGGCTACACCTTC | CASIGTGGDYGYTF
TRBD1 | - | 13 | TRBJ2-5 | TRBV19 | TGTGCCAGTAAGACAGGGGGCGGAGAGACCCAGTACTTC | CASKTGGGETQYF
- | - | 17 | TRBJ1-4 | TRBV27 | TGTGCCAGCAGCTCGACCAGGCCCCGAGCAACTAATGAAAAACTGTTTTTT | CASSSTRPRATNEKLFF
- | - | 14 | TRBJ1-1 | TRBV6-5 | TGTGCCAGCAGCCCACGTCGGGGGGGGGCTGAAGCTTTCTTT | CASSPRRGGAEAFF
TRBD1 | - | 15 | TRBJ1-2 | TRBV18 | TGTGCCAGCTCAGGGACAGGTTTGGCCCCTGGTACCTACACCTTC | CASSGTGLAPGTYTF